Listed below are T cell receptor beta chains from one sample, sequenced in a study of T cells expressing NK-cell markers. TCRdb re-called the 5' RACE reads and catalogs CDR3 proteins one per entry, DNA excluded. The sample includes about 460,000 distinct CDR3 sequences. Material: blood T cells: a sorted CD56 or NKG2C T cell subset, CD4+ or CD8+ T cells, or bulk PBMC T cells (not recorded which). The receptors stem from a woman in her 50s in good health. Each CDR3 is given with its conserved first and last residue.

CDR3aa: CASAERLGSYNEQFF
j_gene: TRBJ2-1
v_gene: TRBV5-1

CDR3aa: CASSPRPAGELFF
j_gene: TRBJ2-2
v_gene: TRBV4-2

CDR3aa: CASSAPGPYGYTF
j_gene: TRBJ1-2
v_gene: TRBV12-3/TRBV12-4

CDR3aa: CASSQLLGGIETQYF
j_gene: TRBJ2-5
v_gene: TRBV3-1

CDR3aa: CASSRDTGTGGANTQYF
j_gene: TRBJ2-3
v_gene: TRBV5-1

CDR3aa: CASSLRLAGGIRTDTQYF
j_gene: TRBJ2-3
v_gene: TRBV7-2

CDR3aa: CASSPKGQGTGTQYF
j_gene: TRBJ2-5
v_gene: TRBV12-3/TRBV12-4

CDR3aa: CASSPGTVNYEQYF
j_gene: TRBJ2-7
v_gene: TRBV5-1

CDR3aa: CASSLRLAGGLVREQFF
j_gene: TRBJ2-1
v_gene: TRBV7-6

CDR3aa: CASSFSRGPGNTIYF
j_gene: TRBJ1-3
v_gene: TRBV12-3/TRBV12-4

CDR3aa: CASSFPGGGDIQYF
j_gene: TRBJ2-4
v_gene: TRBV7-8

CDR3aa: CASSERTSSWANVLTF
j_gene: TRBJ2-6
v_gene: TRBV2